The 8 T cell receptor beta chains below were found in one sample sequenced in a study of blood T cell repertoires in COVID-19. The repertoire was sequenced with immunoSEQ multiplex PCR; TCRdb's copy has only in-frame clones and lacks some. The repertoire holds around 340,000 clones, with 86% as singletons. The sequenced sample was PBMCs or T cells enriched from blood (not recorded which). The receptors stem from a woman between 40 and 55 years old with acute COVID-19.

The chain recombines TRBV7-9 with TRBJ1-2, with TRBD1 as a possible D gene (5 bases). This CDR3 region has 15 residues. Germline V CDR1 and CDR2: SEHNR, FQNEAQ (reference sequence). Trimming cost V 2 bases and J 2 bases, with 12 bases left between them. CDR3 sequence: CASSLSGGFNYGYTF. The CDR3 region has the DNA TGTGCCAGCAGCTTATCGGGGGGGTTCAACTATGGCTACACCTTC.

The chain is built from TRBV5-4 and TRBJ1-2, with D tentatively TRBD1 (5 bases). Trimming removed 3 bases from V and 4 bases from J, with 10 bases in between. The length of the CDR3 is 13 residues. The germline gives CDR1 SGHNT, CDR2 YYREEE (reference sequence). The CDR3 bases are TGTGCCAGCAGCTCGGGGGGTCTCTATGGCTACACCTTC. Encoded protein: CASSSGGLYGYTF.

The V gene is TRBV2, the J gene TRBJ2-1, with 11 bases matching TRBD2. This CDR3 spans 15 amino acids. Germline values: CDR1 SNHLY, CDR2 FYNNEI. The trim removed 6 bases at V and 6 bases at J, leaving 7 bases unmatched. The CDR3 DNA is TGTGCCAGCAGGGCACTAGCGGGAGTCAGCAATGAGCAGTTCTTC. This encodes CASRALAGVSNEQFF.

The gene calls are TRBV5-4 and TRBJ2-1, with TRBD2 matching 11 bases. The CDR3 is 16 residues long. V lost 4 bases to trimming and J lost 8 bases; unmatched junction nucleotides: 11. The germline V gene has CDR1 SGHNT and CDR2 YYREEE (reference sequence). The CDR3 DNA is TGTGCCAGCAGCCTGGCAACTAGCGGGAGAACGCATGAGCAGTTCTTC. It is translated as CASSLATSGRTHEQFF.

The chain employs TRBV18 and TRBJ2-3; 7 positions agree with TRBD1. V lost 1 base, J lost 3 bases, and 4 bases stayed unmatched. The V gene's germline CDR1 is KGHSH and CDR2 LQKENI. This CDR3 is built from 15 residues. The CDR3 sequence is CASSPQLQGTDTQYF. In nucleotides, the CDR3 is TGTGCCAGCTCACCACAGTTACAGGGGACAGATACGCAGTATTTT.

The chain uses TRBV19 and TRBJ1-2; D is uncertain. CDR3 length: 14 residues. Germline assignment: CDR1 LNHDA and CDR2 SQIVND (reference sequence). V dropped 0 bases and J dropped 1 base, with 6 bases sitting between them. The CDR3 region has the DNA TGTGCCAGTAGTATAGAACACCGTAACTATGGCTACACCTTC. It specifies CASSIEHRNYGYTF.

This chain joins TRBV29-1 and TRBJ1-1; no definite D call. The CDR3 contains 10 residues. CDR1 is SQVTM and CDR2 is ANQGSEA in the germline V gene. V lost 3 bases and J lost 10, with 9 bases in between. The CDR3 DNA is TGCAGCGTTGAGGCCAGATTAGCTTTCTTT. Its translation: CSVEARLAFF.

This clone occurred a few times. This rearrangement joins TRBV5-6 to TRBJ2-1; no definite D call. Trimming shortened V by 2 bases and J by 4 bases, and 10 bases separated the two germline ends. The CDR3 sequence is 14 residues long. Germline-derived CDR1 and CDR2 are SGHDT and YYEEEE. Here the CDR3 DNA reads TGTGCCAGCAGCTTTTACCTAAATTACAATGAGCAGTTCTTC. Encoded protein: CASSFYLNYNEQFF.